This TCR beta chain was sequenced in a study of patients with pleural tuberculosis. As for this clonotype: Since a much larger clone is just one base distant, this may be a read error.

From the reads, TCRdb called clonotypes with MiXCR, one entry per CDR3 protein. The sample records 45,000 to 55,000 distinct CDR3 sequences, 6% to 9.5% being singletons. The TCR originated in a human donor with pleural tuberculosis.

Written as DNA, the CDR3 is TGTGCCAGAAGCCAGACAGGGTCCTACGAGCAGTACTTC. It yields the protein CARSQTGSYEQYF. J is TRBJ2-7 and V is TRBV12-3 or TRBV12-4, with TRBD1 identical over 7 bases. The CDR3 has 13 residues. With V trimmed by 9 bases and J by 1 base, 6 bases remained unmatched.